The TCR beta chain under discussion was sequenced for a study of T cell responses to AZD1222 COVID-19 vaccine. Sequencing was performed with immunoSEQ multiplex PCR; in TCRdb, only in-frame clones are kept and a portion is missing. The sample holds about 120,000 clones; 70% to 90% are singletons and the top ten take more than 7.5%. V lost 1 base and J lost 4, with 14 bases in between. The CDR3 contains 15 residues. Germline lookup yields CDR1 MNHNS and CDR2 SASEGT. This clone was picked up one time. Material: peripheral blood, obtained on day 0 of AZD1222 vaccination. The clonotype was recovered from an adult in good health. The V and J genes are TRBV6-1 and TRBJ2-7; a weak D match, TRBD1 (6 bases). The CDR3 loop reads CASSEGTVKWYEQYF. The CDR3 DNA sequence: TGTGCCAGCAGTGAAGGGACAGTCAAGTGGTACGAGCAGTACTTC.